Detailed here is one T cell receptor (beta chain). Antigen specificity is unknown. This sample is part of a study of cytomegalovirus exposure and HLA in healthy donors. Study outcomes and limitations: It was confirmed in vitro that a few of the CMV-associated chains were specific for CMV antigens.

Germline values: CDR1 SEHNR, CDR2 FQNEAQ (reference sequence). V gave up 3 bases and J gave up 1 base, with 9 bases separating them. There are 14 residues in the CDR3. Separation from the roughly 700-subject first cohort characterized the roughly 120-subject validation cohort, to which the donors belonged. The method was immunoSEQ multiplex PCR; TCRdb's version includes in-frame clones alone and lacks a portion of them. The data contain under 200,000 clones, less than 95% of them singletons. The source of this sequence is a woman under 30 in good health and CMV-seropositive. The sample consisted of PBMCs. The chain joins TRBV7-9 to TRBJ2-5, with D unclear. This CDR3 is CASSFKPSQETQYF. The CDR3, as DNA: TGTGCCAGCAGCTTTAAGCCTTCCCAAGAGACCCAGTACTTC.